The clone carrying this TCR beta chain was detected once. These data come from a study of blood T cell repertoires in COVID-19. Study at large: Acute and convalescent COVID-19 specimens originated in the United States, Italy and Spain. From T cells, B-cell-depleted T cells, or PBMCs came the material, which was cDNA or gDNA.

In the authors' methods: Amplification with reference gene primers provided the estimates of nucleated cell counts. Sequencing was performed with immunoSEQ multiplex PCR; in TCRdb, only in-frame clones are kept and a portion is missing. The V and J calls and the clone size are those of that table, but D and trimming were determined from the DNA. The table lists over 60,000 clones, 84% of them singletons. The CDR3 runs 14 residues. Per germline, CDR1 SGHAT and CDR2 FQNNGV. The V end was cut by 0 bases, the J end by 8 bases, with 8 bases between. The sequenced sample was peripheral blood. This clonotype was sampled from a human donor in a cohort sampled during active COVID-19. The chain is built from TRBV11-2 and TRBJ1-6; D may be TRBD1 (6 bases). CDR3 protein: CASSLDRGYSPLHF. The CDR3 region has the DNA TGTGCCAGCAGCTTAGACAGGGGTTATTCACCCCTCCACTTT.